This T cell receptor beta chain is drawn from a study of blood T cell repertoires in COVID-19. Study details: Whether acute or convalescent, the COVID-19 samples came from the United States, Italy and Spain.

The repertoire was sequenced with immunoSEQ multiplex PCR; TCRdb's copy has only in-frame clones and lacks some. The sample consists of about 130,000 clones, approximately 74% of them appearing once. V was clipped by 9 bases and J by 4 bases, with 9 bases between them. The CDR3 length is 11 residues. Germline V CDR1 and CDR2: MGHDK, SYGVNS. Sequenced: peripheral blood. V gene TRBV25-1 combines with J gene TRBJ1-1; weak D call: TRBD1 (6 bases). The clonotype comes from a woman aged 70 to 79 with acute or convalescent COVID-19. The CDR3 DNA reads TGTGCCAGTACAGGGCTCACTGAAGCTTTCTTT. Translation: CASTGLTEAFF.